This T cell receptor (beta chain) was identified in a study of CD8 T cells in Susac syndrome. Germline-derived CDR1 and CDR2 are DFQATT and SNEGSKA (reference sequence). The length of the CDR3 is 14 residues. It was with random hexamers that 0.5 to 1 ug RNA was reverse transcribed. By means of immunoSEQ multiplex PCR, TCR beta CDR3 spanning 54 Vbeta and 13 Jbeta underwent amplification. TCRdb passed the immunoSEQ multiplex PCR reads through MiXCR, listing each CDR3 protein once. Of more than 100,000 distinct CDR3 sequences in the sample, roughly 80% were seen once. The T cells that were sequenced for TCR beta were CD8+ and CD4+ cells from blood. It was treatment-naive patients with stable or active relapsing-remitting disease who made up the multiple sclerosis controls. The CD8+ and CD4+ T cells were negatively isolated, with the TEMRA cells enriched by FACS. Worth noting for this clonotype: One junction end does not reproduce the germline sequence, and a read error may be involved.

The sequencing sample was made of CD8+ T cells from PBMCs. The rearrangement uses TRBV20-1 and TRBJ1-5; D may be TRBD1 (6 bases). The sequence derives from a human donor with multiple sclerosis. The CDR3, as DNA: TGCAGTGCCAGAGGGGGGGAGAGCAATCAGCCCCAGCATTTT. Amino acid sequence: CSARGGESNQPQHF.